This T cell receptor (beta chain) appears in the sequencing data of a study of blood T cell repertoires in COVID-19. Across the study: Collection of acute and convalescent COVID-19 samples took place in the United States, Italy and Spain. T cells, B-cell-depleted T cells, or PBMCs provided the cDNA or gDNA that served as material.

How the authors handled the data: From reference gene primer amplification, estimates of nucleated cell counts were derived. Some clones are missing from TCRdb's copy, which holds only in-frame ones; the method was immunoSEQ multiplex PCR. The V and J calls and clone size come from that table; D and trimming were worked out from the DNA. The sample holds around 120,000 clones; 60% to 85% are singletons and the top ten take under 3%. This CDR3 is built from 15 residues. V gave up 10 bases and J gave up 4 bases; unmatched junction bases: 14. CDR1 is ENHRY, CDR2 SYGVKD, per germline. This clone was observed a handful of times.

The V and J genes are TRBV10-3 and TRBJ1-2; 8 positions match TRBD1. Input material: peripheral blood. This TCR was recovered from a man between 70 and 80 years old with acute or convalescent COVID-19. CDR3 sequence: CASKGGQGGPYGYTF. In DNA, the CDR3 is TGTGCCAGCAAAGGTGGACAGGGAGGTCCCTATGGCTACACCTTC.